The entry that follows covers one T cell receptor (beta chain) sequence. What it binds is not known. This may be a read error, as it is one base from a much larger clone. Stable Graves' hyperthyroidism meant no ophthalmopathy progression within 18 months. Clinicians diagnosed patients from clinical symptoms, serum thyroxine and TRAb, thyroid ultrasound and orbital computed tomography. Amplified regions were TCR beta CDR3 sequences from RNA transcripts. HTBI primers were employed in a first-round RT-PCR of the TCR CDR3. TCRdb ran MiXCR on the multiplex PCR reads and lists one entry per CDR3 protein. Here the sample spans under 650,000 distinct CDR3 sequences, around 15% being singletons. V was trimmed by 3 bases and J by 7 bases, leaving 16 bases between them. The germline V gene encodes CDR1 SQVTM and CDR2 ANQGSEA. This CDR3 comprises 13 residues. This specimen belongs to a study of T cells in Graves' hyperthyroidism and ophthalmopathy. Findings and limits, study-wide: Among clonotypes expanded in thyroid above 0.001, most were also found in blood. Researchers report that a 13 V-J model separated ophthalmopathy from stable hyperthyroidism.

The sample taken for sequencing was blood. The source is a woman in her twenties or thirties with Graves' hyperthyroidism. This chain uses TRBV29-1 with TRBJ2-7; tentative D call: TRBD2 (5 bases). The chain's CDR3 is CSVERWENNEQYF. The CDR3 DNA is TGCAGCGTTGAGAGGTGGGAGAACAATGAGCAGTACTTC.